This T cell receptor beta chain was sequenced during a study of read filtering for tumor transcriptome and immune sequencing. Study information: Patients were approximately 18 male and roughly 15 female, mean age around 70 years, range 47 to 80.

The V and J ends lost 6 bases and 3 bases, in that order; junction bases with no gene match: 3. CDR3 length equals 13 residues. Per germline, CDR1 ENHRY and CDR2 SYGVKD. This clonotype was recorded at least ten times. This library used roughly 400 ng RNA and molecular barcoded adaptors spanning alpha/delta and beta/gamma chains. TCRdb used MiXCR to reprocess the reads, holding one entry per CDR3 protein. Of almost 40,000 distinct CDR3 sequences in the sample, roughly 15% are singletons; the top ten hold around 20%. The chain combines TRBV10-3 with TRBJ1-1; TRBD1 agrees at 8 bases. Input material: a population of CD138-negative cells sorted from bone marrow. This sequence originates from a donor over 35 with multiple myeloma. The CDR3 DNA reads as TGTGCCATCAGCGACAGGGGCGACACTGAAGCTTTCTTT. Protein: CAISDRGDTEAFF.